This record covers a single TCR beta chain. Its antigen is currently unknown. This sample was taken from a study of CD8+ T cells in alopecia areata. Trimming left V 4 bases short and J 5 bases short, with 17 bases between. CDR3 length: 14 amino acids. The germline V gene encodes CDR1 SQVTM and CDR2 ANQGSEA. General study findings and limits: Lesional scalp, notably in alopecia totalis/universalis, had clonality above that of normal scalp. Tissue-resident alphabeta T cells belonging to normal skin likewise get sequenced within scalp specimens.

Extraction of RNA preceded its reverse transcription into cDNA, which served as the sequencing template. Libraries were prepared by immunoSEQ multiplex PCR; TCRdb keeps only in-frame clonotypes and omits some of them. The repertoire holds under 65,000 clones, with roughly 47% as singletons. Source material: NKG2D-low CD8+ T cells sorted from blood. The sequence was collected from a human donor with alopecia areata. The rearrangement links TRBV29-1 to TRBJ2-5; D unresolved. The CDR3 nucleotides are TGCAGCGTTGTTTTAGGTCTTATCGGGGAGACCCAGTACTTC. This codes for CSVVLGLIGETQYF.